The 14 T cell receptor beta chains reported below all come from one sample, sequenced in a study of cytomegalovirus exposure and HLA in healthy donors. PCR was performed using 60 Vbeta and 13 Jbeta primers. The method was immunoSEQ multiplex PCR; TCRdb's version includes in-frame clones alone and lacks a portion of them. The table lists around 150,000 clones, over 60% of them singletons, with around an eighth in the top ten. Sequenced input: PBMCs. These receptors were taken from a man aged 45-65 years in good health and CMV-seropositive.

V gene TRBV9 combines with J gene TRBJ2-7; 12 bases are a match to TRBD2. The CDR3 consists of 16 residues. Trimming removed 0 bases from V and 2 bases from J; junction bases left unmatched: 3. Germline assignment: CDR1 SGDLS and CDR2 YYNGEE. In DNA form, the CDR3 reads TGTGCCAGCAGCGTAGCTCCTAGCGGGGGGGCCTACGAGCAGTACTTC. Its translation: CASSVAPSGGAYEQYF.

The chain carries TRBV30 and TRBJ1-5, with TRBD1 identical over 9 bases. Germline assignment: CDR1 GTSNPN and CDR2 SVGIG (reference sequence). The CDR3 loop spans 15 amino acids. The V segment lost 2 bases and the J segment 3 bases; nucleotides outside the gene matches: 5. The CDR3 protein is CAWSPGQGYNQPQHF. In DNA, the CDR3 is TGTGCCTGGAGTCCCGGACAGGGGTACAATCAGCCCCAGCATTTT.

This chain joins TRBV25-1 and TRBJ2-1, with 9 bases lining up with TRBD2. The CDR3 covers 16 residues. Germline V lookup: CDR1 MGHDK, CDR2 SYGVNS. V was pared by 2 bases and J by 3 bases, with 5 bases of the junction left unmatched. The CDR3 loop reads CASSEAAGGFYNEQFF. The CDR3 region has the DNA TGTGCCAGCAGTGAAGCAGCGGGGGGCTTCTACAATGAGCAGTTCTTC.

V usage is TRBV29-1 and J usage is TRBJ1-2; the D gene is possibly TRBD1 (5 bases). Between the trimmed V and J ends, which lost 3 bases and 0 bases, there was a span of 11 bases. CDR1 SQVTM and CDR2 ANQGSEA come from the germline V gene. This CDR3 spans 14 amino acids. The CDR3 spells CSVEPQGTNYGYTF. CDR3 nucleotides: TGCAGCGTTGAGCCCCAGGGAACTAACTATGGCTACACCTTC.

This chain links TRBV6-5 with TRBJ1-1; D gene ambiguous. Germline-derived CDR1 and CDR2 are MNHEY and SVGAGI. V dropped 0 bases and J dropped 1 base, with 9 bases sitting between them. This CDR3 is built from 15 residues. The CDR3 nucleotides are TGTGCCAGCAGTTACTCGGCCAATTGGAACACTGAAGCTTTCTTT. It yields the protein CASSYSANWNTEAFF.

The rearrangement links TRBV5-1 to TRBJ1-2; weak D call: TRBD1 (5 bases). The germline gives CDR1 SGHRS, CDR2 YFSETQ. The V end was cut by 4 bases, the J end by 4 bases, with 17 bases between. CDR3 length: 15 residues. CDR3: CASSTDSLTVYGYTF. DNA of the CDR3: TGCGCCAGCAGCACCGACAGCCTTACGGTCTATGGCTACACCTTC.

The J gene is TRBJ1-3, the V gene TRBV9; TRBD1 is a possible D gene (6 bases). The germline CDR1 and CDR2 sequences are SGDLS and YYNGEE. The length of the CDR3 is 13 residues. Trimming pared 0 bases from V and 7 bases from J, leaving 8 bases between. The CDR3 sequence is CASSVGQGNTIYF. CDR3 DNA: TGTGCCAGCAGCGTAGGCCAGGGGAACACCATATATTTT.

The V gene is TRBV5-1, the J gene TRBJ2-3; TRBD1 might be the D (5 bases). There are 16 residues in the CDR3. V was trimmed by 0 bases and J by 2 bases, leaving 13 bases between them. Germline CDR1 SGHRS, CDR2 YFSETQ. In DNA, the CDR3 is TGCGCCAGCAGCTTGGGGACATTTGGGATCACAGATACGCAGTATTTT. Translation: CASSLGTFGITDTQYF.

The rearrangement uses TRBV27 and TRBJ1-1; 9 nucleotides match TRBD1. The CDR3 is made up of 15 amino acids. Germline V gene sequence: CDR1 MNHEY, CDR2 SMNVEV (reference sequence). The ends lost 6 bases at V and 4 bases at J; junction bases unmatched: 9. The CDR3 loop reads CASRAGTGFPTEAFF. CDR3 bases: TGTGCCAGCAGGGCCGGGACAGGGTTTCCCACTGAAGCTTTCTTT.

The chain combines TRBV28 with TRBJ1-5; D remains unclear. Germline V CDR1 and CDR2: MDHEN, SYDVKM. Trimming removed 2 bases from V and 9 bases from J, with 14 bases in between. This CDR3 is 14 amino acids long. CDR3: CASSLMRVITPQHF. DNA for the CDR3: TGTGCCAGCAGTTTAATGAGGGTAATCACGCCCCAGCATTTT. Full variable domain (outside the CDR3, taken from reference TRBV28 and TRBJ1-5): DVKVTQSSRYLVKRTGEKVFLECVQDMDHENMFWYRQDPGLGLRLIYFSYDVKMKEKGDIPEGYSVSREKKERFSLILESASTNQTSMYLCASSLMRVITPQHFGDGTRLSIL.

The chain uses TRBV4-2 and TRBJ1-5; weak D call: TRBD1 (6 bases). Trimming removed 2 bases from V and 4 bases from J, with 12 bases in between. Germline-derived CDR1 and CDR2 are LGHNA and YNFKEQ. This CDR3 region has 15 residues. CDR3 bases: TGTGCCAGCAGCCAACGGGACACCGGTAATCAGCCCCAGCATTTT. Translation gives CASSQRDTGNQPQHF.

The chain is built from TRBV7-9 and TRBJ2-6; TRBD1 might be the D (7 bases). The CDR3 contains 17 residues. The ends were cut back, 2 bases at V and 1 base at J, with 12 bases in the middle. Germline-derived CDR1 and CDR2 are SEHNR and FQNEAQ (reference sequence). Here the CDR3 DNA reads TGTGCCAGCAGCTTACCAGGGGGGAAATCTGGGGCCAACGTCCTGACTTTC. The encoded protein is CASSLPGGKSGANVLTF.

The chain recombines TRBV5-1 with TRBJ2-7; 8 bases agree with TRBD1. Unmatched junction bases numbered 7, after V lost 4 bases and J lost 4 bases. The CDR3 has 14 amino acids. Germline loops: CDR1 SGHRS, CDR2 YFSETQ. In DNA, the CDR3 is TGCGCCAGCAGCCCTGGGGACAGGTCTTACGAGCAGTACGTC. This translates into CASSPGDRSYEQYV.

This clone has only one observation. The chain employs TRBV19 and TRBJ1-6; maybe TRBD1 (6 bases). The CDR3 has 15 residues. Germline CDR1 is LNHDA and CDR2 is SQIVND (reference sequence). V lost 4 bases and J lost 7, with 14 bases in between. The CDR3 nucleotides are TGTGCCAGTAGTACGGGGGGGCTGGTCAATTCACCCCTCCACTTT. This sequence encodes CASSTGGLVNSPLHF. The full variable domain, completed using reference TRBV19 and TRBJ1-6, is DGGITQSPKYLFRKEGQNVTLSCEQNLNHDAMYWYRQDPGQGLRLIYYSQIVNDFQKGDIAEGYSVSREKKESFPLTVTSAQKNPTAFYLCASSTGGLVNSPLHFGNGTRLTVT.